Below, one T cell receptor (beta chain) is given with its context. No antigen is known for it. These data originate in a study of cytomegalovirus exposure and HLA in healthy donors. This PCR relied on a set of 60 Vbeta primers and 13 Jbeta primers. The assay was immunoSEQ multiplex PCR, and TCRdb's table has in-frame clones only and misses some. Of roughly 200,000 clones in the sample, 80% were seen once. Germline loops: CDR1 SNHLY, CDR2 FYNNEI. Trimming stripped 7 bases from V and 1 base from J, with 14 bases between. The CDR3 is made up of 14 amino acids. Notes on the study in general: Per a prior analysis, the majority of TCR beta V segments were productive roughly 87% or roughly 30% of the time.

Input material: PBMCs. This receptor was identified in a boy aged 10-17 years in good health and CMV-seronegative. The rearrangement links TRBV2 to TRBJ2-7; TRBD2 might be the D (6 bases). CDR3 DNA: TGTGCCAGCACCCTACTAGCCTCGTCCTACGAGCAGTACTTC. It codes for CASTLLASSYEQYF.